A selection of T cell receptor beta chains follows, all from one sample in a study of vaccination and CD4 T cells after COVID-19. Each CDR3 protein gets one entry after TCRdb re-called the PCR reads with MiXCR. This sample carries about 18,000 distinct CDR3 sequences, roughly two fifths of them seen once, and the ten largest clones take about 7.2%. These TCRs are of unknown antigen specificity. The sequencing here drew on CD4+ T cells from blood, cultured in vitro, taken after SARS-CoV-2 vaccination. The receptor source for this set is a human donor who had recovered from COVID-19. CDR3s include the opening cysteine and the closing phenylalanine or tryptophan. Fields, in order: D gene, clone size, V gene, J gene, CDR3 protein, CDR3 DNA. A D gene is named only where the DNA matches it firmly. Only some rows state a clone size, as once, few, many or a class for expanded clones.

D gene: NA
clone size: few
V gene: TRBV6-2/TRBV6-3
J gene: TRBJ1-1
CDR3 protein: CASSYVENTEAFF
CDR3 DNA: TGTGCCAGCAGTTACGTTGAGAACACTGAAGCTTTCTTT

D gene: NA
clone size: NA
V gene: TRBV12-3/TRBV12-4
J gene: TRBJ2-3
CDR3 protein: CATYGPPQYF
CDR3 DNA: TGTGCCACATATGGACCCCCGCAGTATTTT

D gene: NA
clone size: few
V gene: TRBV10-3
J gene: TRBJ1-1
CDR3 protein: CAIGVADIRTEAFF
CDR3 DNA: TGTGCCATCGGGGTGGCGGACATACGCACTGAAGCTTTCTTT

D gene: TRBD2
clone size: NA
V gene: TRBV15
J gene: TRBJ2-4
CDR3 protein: CATSRRGLAGAVNIQYF
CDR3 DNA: TGTGCCACCAGCAGGAGGGGACTAGCGGGAGCCGTGAACATTCAGTACTTC

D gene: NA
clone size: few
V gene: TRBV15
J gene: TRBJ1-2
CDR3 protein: CATSRERVYTF
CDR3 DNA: TGTGCCACCAGCAGAGAGAGGGTCTACACCTTC

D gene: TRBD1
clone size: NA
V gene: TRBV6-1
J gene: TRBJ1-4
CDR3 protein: CASSRRDSDRNEKLFF
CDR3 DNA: TGTGCCAGCAGCCGGCGGGACAGCGACCGGAATGAAAAACTGTTTTTT

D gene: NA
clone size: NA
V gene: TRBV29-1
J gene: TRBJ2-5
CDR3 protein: CSVDLQAVQTQYF
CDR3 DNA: TGCAGCGTTGACCTACAGGCGGTACAGACCCAGTACTTC

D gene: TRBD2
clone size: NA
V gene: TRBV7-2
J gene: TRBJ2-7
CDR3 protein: CASSIRAGFEYEQYF
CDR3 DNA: TGTGCCAGCAGCATAAGAGCGGGATTCGAGTACGAGCAGTACTTC

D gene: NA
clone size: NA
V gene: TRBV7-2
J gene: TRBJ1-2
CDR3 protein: CASTRWGAIYGYTF
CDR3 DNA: TGTGCCAGCACCCGGTGGGGGGCAATCTATGGCTACACCTTC

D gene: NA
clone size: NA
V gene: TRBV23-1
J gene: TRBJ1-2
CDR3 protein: CARPGRRYGYTF
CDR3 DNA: TGCGCCAGACCGGGACGGAGATATGGCTACACCTTC

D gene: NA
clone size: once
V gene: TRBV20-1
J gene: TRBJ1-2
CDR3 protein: CSARRGDHGYTF
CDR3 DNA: TGCAGTGCTAGGAGAGGGGACCATGGCTACACCTTC

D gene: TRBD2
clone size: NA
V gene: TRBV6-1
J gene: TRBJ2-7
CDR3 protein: CASSAVTRGLALSEQYF
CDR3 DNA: TGTGCCAGCAGTGCGGTTACGAGGGGACTAGCGCTATCTGAGCAGTACTTC

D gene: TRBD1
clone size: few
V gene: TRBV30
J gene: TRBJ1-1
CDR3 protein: CAWRRGQGSPLDTEAFF
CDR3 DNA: TGTGCCTGGAGGAGGGGGCAGGGAAGTCCCTTGGACACTGAAGCTTTCTTT